A single sample is the source of the 18 T cell receptor beta chains below, sequenced in a study of CD8 T cells in Susac syndrome. Reverse transcription of roughly 0.45 to 1 ug RNA was carried out with random hexamers. TCRdb re-analysed the immunoSEQ multiplex PCR reads in MiXCR, keeping a single row per CDR3 protein. The table includes over 300,000 distinct CDR3 sequences, roughly nine tenths detected once. Sequences were obtained from CD4+ T cells from PBMCs. These receptor sequences come from a human donor with multiple sclerosis.

V is TRBV20-1 and J is TRBJ2-7; no reliable D call. The CDR3 is 14 amino acids. Trimming pared 4 bases from V and 3 bases from J, leaving 16 bases between. Germline CDR1 DFQATT, CDR2 SNEGSKA (reference sequence). The CDR3 is CSAKISGVYYEQYF. CDR3 coding DNA: TGCAGTGCTAAAATTAGTGGAGTATACTACGAGCAGTACTTC.

V usage is TRBV5-1 and J usage is TRBJ2-5; tentative D call: TRBD2 (5 bases). Germline V lookup: CDR1 SGHRS, CDR2 YFSETQ. This CDR3 spans 14 amino acids. Deletions cut 4 bases from V and 1 base from J, with 11 bases between. In DNA, the CDR3 is TGCGCCAGCAGCACAACTAGTCGCCAAGAGACCCAGTACTTC. Amino acid sequence: CASSTTSRQETQYF.

The chain recombines TRBV7-9 with TRBJ1-6; D is uncertain. Germline-derived CDR1 and CDR2 are SEHNR and FQNEAQ (reference sequence). Trimming took 2 bases from V and 5 from J, leaving 7 bases between them. The CDR3 runs 14 residues. The CDR3 loop reads CASSLSRNNSPLHF. DNA of the CDR3: TGTGCCAGCAGCTTATCCCGAAATAATTCACCCCTCCACTTT.

The gene calls are TRBV4-2 and TRBJ1-6; D is unclear. V lost 3 bases, J lost 5 bases, and 26 bases lay in between. This CDR3 is built from 20 residues. Germline V gene lookup returns CDR1 LGHNA and CDR2 YNFKEQ. Written as DNA, the CDR3 is TGTGCCAGCAGCCATGACGCGCGTCAGGTTAAACGGGTGGATAATTCACCCCTCCACTTT. Translated, it gives CASSHDARQVKRVDNSPLHF.

The chain uses TRBV7-2 and TRBJ1-2, with no clear D. V lost 1 base to trimming and J lost 7 bases, with 16 bases between them. In germline, CDR1 is SGHTA, CDR2 FQGNSA. The CDR3 consists of 15 residues. The CDR3 nucleotides read TGTGCCAGCAGCTTAGTCCGTATGAGAGGGAGTGGCTACACCTTC. This sequence encodes CASSLVRMRGSGYTF.

Here the CDR3 DNA reads TGTGCCAGCAGGATAGCGGGAGTACGTTATACGCAGTATTTT. This encodes CASRIAGVRYTQYF. The J gene is TRBJ2-3, the V gene TRBV6-2 or TRBV6-3; 9 nucleotides match TRBD2. This CDR3 has 14 amino acids. J lost 7 bases, V lost 6 bases, and 8 bases had no gene match. Germline lookup yields CDR1 MNHEY and CDR2 SVGEGT.

CDR3 sequence reads: CASGDRGGTEAFF. The CDR3 DNA reads as TGTGCCAGCGGTGACAGGGGCGGAACTGAAGCTTTCTTT. The V and J genes are TRBV6-5 and TRBJ1-1; 8 bases line up with TRBD1. Germline CDR1 and CDR2: MNHEY and SVGAGI. This CDR3 contains 13 residues. V dropped 8 bases and J dropped 5; count of bases not matched to a gene: 7.

The V call is TRBV3-1, the J call TRBJ2-7; D is possibly TRBD2 (5 bases). V was clipped by 1 base and J by 4 bases, with 17 bases between them. CDR3 length: 16 amino acids. CDR1 is LGHDT and CDR2 is YNNKEL in the germline V gene (reference sequence). The CDR3, as DNA: TGTGCCAGCAGCCAAGCGGTGGTTAATTCGGGATACGAGCAGTACTTC. This sequence encodes CASSQAVVNSGYEQYF.

CDR3 nucleotide sequence: TGCACCGGGACTAGCGGGAGCGATGAGCAGTTCTTC. This sequence encodes CTGTSGSDEQFF. The J gene is TRBJ2-1, the V gene TRBV29-1; 14 nucleotides line up with TRBD2. This CDR3 has 12 amino acids. Germline loops: CDR1 SQVTM, CDR2 ANQGSEA.

This chain uses TRBV30 with TRBJ2-1; possible D gene TRBD1, 5 bases. The length of the CDR3 is 11 residues. V lost 5 bases and J 6 bases, leaving 8 bases between the germline ends. Germline assignment: CDR1 GTSNPN and CDR2 SVGIG (reference sequence). The CDR3 sequence: CAWARANEQFF. CDR3 coding DNA: TGTGCCTGGGCCAGGGCCAATGAGCAGTTCTTC. Drawing the rest from reference TRBV30 and TRBJ2-1, the complete variable domain is SQTIHQWPATLVQPVGSPLSLECTVEGTSNPNLYWYRQAAGRGLQLLFYSVGIGQISSEVPQNLSASRPQDRQFILSSKKLLLSDSGFYLCAWARANEQFFGPGTRLTVL.

V and J are TRBV20-1 and TRBJ2-7; D may correspond to TRBD1 or TRBD2 (7 bases each). The CDR3 runs to 12 residues. Deletions cut 6 bases from V and 5 bases from J, with 14 bases between. Germline values: CDR1 DFQATT, CDR2 SNEGSKA (reference sequence). CDR3 coding DNA: TGCAGTGCCCTCAGGGGGGGGAACGAGCAGTACTTC. Encoded protein: CSALRGGNEQYF.

The genes are TRBV5-4 and TRBJ1-2; possibly TRBD1 for D (5 bases). V lost 4 bases, J lost 4 bases, and 14 bases lay in between. The CDR3 is 14 residues long. Germline V CDR1 and CDR2: SGHNT, YYREEE (reference sequence). CDR3 nucleotides: TGTGCCAGCAGCCCCGATGCGGGGGTCTATGGCTACACCTTC. Amino acid sequence: CASSPDAGVYGYTF.

The chain combines TRBV14 with TRBJ2-5; 8 positions agree with TRBD2. V trimming: 4 bases; J trimming: 0 bases; junction bases outside the gene matches: 7. CDR1 is SGHDN, CDR2 FVKESK, per germline. The CDR3 loop spans 16 amino acids. CDR3 sequence: CASSRLAGANQETQYF. CDR3 nucleotides: TGTGCCAGCAGCCGGCTAGCGGGCGCCAACCAAGAGACCCAGTACTTC.

The CDR3 is CASSLALAFSYEQYF. The CDR3 DNA follows: TGCGCCAGCAGCTTGGCACTAGCCTTCTCCTACGAGCAGTACTTC. The V and J genes are TRBV5-1 and TRBJ2-7; a weak D match, TRBD2 (6 bases). The V end was cut by 0 bases, the J end by 0 bases, with 10 bases between. CDR3 length equals 15 residues. In germline, CDR1 is SGHRS, CDR2 YFSETQ.

The V call is TRBV30, the J call TRBJ2-1; no reliable D call. The CDR3 has 12 residues. Per the germline V gene, CDR1 is GTSNPN and CDR2 is SVGIG (reference sequence). V lost 8 bases and J lost 3, with 11 bases in between. The CDR3 DNA reads TGTGCCAGAGAGGACCTCTACAATGAGCAGTTCTTC. It yields the protein CAREDLYNEQFF. Full variable domain (rest looked up from reference TRBV30 and TRBJ2-1): SQTIHQWPATLVQPVGSPLSLECTVEGTSNPNLYWYRQAAGRGLQLLFYSVGIGQISSEVPQNLSASRPQDRQFILSSKKLLLSDSGFYLCAREDLYNEQFFGPGTRLTVL.

The chain employs TRBV7-9 and TRBJ1-2; D remains unclear. The CDR3 spans 15 residues. Germline V CDR1 and CDR2: SEHNR, FQNEAQ (reference sequence). V was cut by 5 bases and J by 3 bases, with 16 bases left in between. The CDR3: CASSPRMGEDYGYTF. CDR3 bases: TGTGCCAGCAGCCCGCGAATGGGAGAGGACTATGGCTACACCTTC. Looking up the rest from reference TRBV7-9 and TRBJ1-2 gives the full variable domain: DTGVSQNPRHKITKRGQNVTFRCDPISEHNRLYWYRQTLGQGPEFLTYFQNEAQLEKSRLLSDRFSAERPKGSFSTLEIQRTEQGDSAMYLCASSPRMGEDYGYTFGSGTRLTVV.

The genes are TRBV18 and TRBJ2-5, with 7 nucleotides matching TRBD2. Germline assignment: CDR1 KGHSH and CDR2 LQKENI. The CDR3 extends over 14 amino acids. V lost 5 bases and J lost 1; bases outside the gene matches: 4. The CDR3 region is CASSERELQETQYF. In nucleotides, the CDR3 is TGTGCCAGCTCAGAGCGGGAACTCCAAGAGACCCAGTACTTC. Variable domain in full (rest from reference TRBV18 and TRBJ2-5): NAGVMQNPRHLVRRRGQEARLRCSPMKGHSHVYWYRQLPEEGLKFMVYLQKENIIDESGMPKERFSAEFPKEGPSILRIQQVVRGDSAAYFCASSERELQETQYFGPGTRLLVL.

The chain couples TRBV7-2 to TRBJ1-2; 8 bases fit TRBD1. The germline V gene encodes CDR1 SGHTA and CDR2 FQGNSA. CDR3 size: 15 residues. Losses at the gene ends were 1 base for V and 8 bases for J; bases not matched to a gene: 9. CDR3 protein: CASSLEGTGVRGYTF. CDR3 sequence (DNA): TGTGCCAGCAGCTTAGAGGGGACAGGCGTTCGAGGCTACACCTTC.